This TCR beta chain is from a study of T-cell reconstitution after alpha-beta-depleted transplantation in children. Study-wide points: Surviving recipient T cells and thymic progenitors produced the high day-60 TCRbeta diversity seen in some patients. About two months after transplant, alpha-beta T cells reportedly came from several hundred expanded graft clones. After one year, T-cell counts and TCRbeta diversity mostly came from new T cells.

Deletions cut 3 bases from V and 8 bases from J, with 2 bases between. CDR3 length equals 10 residues. Germline CDR1 SEHNR, CDR2 FQNEAQ (reference sequence). Unique molecular identifiers were incorporated into the prepared TCRbeta library. Using its own MiXCR run on the PCR reads, TCRdb lists one record per CDR3 protein. The sample has some 200,000 distinct CDR3 sequences, approximately 7% seen once; the top ten hold roughly 6%. Regarding this clonotype: Its antigen is currently unknown. A much bigger clone sits one base away, suggesting this may be a read error. Without the conserved terminal phenylalanine or tryptophan, this CDR3 likely stems from a read error.

The chain couples TRBV7-9 to TRBJ2-1; D is ambiguous. The source is a boy aged 2 to 10 with acute lymphoblastic leukemia, due to receive a stem cell transplant. Sequencing was performed on PBMCs, taken before TCRalphabeta/CD19-depleted stem cell transplant. The DNA for the CDR3 is TGTGCCAGCAGCTTCGATGAGCAGTTCTTA. Its translation is CASSFDEQFL.